This entry lists 7 T cell receptor beta chains sequenced from one sample in a study of sequential checkpoint blockade in melanoma (dated by TCRdb to the late 2010s). The sample's treatment or condition label is to be understood as: randomized to nivolumab then ipilimumab (arm A) or the reverse (arm B). Library construction relied on the immunoSEQ multiplex PCR assay. TCRdb stores this immuneACCESS table with in-frame sequences only. Part of the clones is absent; in the studies checked, under half of the shortfall reflects unresolved V genes, and no reason is known for the rest. Here the sample has about 40,000 clones; roughly 89% occur a single time. The ten largest clones capture more than 10% of the sample. The material was CD8+ T cells sorted from blood (inferred from file names), obtained from a patient given nivolumab and ipilimumab in sequence. These receptors all come from a human donor with melanoma.

V is TRBV9 and J is TRBJ2-5, with D tentatively TRBD2 (5 bases). CDR3 length equals 14 residues. The germline V and J ends were trimmed by 4 bases and 0 bases, with 10 bases remaining between them. CDR1 and CDR2 (germline): SGDLS, YYNGEE. CDR3 nucleotides: TGTGCCAGCAGCACCGACGGGAACCAAGAGACCCAGTACTTC. It encodes CASSTDGNQETQYF.

The J gene is TRBJ1-2, the V gene TRBV19; a possible D gene is TRBD1 (6 bases). This CDR3 spans 13 amino acids. The V gene lost 3 bases and the J gene lost 6 bases, with 11 bases spanning the gap. Germline loops: CDR1 LNHDA, CDR2 SQIVND (reference sequence). CDR3 region: CASSIVQGDGYTF. DNA for the CDR3: TGTGCCAGTAGTATTGTACAGGGAGATGGCTACACCTTC.

J is TRBJ2-7 and V is TRBV11-2; 13 nucleotides align to TRBD2. The CDR3 loop spans 15 amino acids. J was trimmed by 1 base and V by 5 bases; bases with no gene match: 2. Germline lookup yields CDR1 SGHAT and CDR2 FQNNGV. The chain's CDR3 is CASSILAGGSYEQYF. CDR3 nucleotide sequence: TGTGCCAGCAGCATACTAGCGGGAGGGTCCTACGAGCAGTACTTC.

The rearrangement joins TRBV14 to TRBJ2-1; 9 positions agree with TRBD2. In germline, CDR1 is SGHDN, CDR2 FVKESK. CDR3 length equals 16 residues. J was trimmed by 3 bases and V by 1 base; bases with no gene match: 4. The DNA of the CDR3 is TGTGCCAGCAGCCAAGTAGGTAGCGGGGGCTACAATGAGCAGTTCTTC. It specifies CASSQVGSGGYNEQFF.

The chain couples TRBV5-4 to TRBJ1-2, with TRBD1 matching over 9 bases. V lost 4 bases and J lost 1; bases outside the gene matches: 5. Germline CDR1 reads SGHNT; CDR2 reads YYREEE (reference sequence). This CDR3 comprises 15 residues. The CDR3 bases are TGTGCCAGCAGCCAGCCGGGACAGGGTAACTATGGCTACACCTTC. It translates to CASSQPGQGNYGYTF.

The rearrangement links TRBV19 to TRBJ1-1, with a weak D call TRBD1 (6 bases). Germline V gene lookup returns CDR1 LNHDA and CDR2 SQIVND (reference sequence). There are 16 residues in the CDR3. Between the trimmed V and J ends, which lost 1 base and 0 bases, there was a span of 12 bases. In DNA, the CDR3 is TGTGCCAGTAGTATAGCGGCCAGGGGTATGAACACTGAAGCTTTCTTT. The encoded protein is CASSIAARGMNTEAFF.

The chain is built from TRBV9 and TRBJ1-1, with D maybe TRBD1 (6 bases). Germline V gene lookup returns CDR1 SGDLS and CDR2 YYNGEE. The germline V and J ends were trimmed by 4 bases and 6 bases, with 16 bases remaining between them. This CDR3 has 14 residues. CDR3 loop: CASSPRKGGAEAFF. The CDR3 region has the DNA TGTGCCAGCAGCCCACGTAAAGGGGGAGCTGAAGCTTTCTTT.